This is a list of T cell receptor beta chains from one sample in a study of blood T cell repertoires in COVID-19. The data were produced by immunoSEQ multiplex PCR, yet TCRdb's version contains in-frame clones alone and is incomplete. The sample lists about 210,000 clones; about 82% were seen once. The sample comprised PBMCs or T cells enriched from blood (not recorded which). Every receptor here comes from a man between 35 and 55 years old with acute COVID-19. The CDR3 runs from the conserved cysteine through the conserved F or W. Each record gives: clone size, V gene, J gene, D gene, CDR3 DNA, CDR3 protein. The D gene is left open where the match is weak. Clone sizes are given selectively: once, few, many, or a class where the clone is expanded.

>few|TRBV30|TRBJ1-5|NA
TGTGCCTGGAGTGTACTTGGAGATCAGCCCCAGCATTTT
CAWSVLGDQPQHF
>NA|TRBV5-1|TRBJ2-7|TRBD2
TGCGCCAGCAGCAAAAATTCCGGGACTAGCAGCTACGAGCAGTACTTC
CASSKNSGTSSYEQYF
>NA|TRBV6-5|TRBJ2-5|NA
TGTGCCAGCAGCAGGGTGTACCAAGAGACCCAGTACTTC
CASSRVYQETQYF
>NA|TRBV21-1|TRBJ2-1|NA
TGTGCCAGGAATCGGACTAGCGGGGGCAGCTCCTACAATGAGCAGTTCTTC
CARNRTSGGSSYNEQFF
>once|TRBV2|TRBJ1-1|NA
TGTGCCAGCCTTTTTGGACTCGGGACTGAAGCTTTCTTT
CASLFGLGTEAFF
>NA|TRBV5-4|TRBJ1-2|TRBD1
TGTGCCAGCAGCTCCCCGACAGGGCAGATTAACTATGGCTACACCTTC
CASSSPTGQINYGYTF
>NA|TRBV5-4|TRBJ2-3|TRBD1
TGTGCCAGCAGCTTGCTAGGGGACAGTAGCACAGATACGCAGTATTTT
CASSLLGDSSTDTQYF
>NA|TRBV19|TRBJ2-2|TRBD2
TGTGCCAGTAGTGGTTCTAGCGGGAGATGGGAGCTGTTTTTT
CASSGSSGRWELFF
>NA|TRBV9|TRBJ2-1|TRBD2
TGTGCCAGCAGCGTAGGGCGGGAGACGGGGGAGCAGTTCTTC
CASSVGRETGEQFF
>NA|TRBV11-3|TRBJ2-1|TRBD2
TGTGCCAGCAGCCCCGGGACTAGCGGTATGATCGATGAGCAGTTCTTC
CASSPGTSGMIDEQFF
>once|TRBV18|TRBJ2-2|NA
TGTGCCAGCTCACCACGGGAGGCTGACACCGGGGAGCTGTTTTTT
CASSPREADTGELFF
>few|TRBV7-8|TRBJ2-7|TRBD2
TGTGCCAGCAGCTTAGGGGGGGGAGATTCTGGTGAGCAGTACTTC
CASSLGGGDSGEQYF
>NA|TRBV3-1/TRBV3-2|TRBJ1-1|NA
TGTGCCAGCACCCTTCGGGCAGGGTCGCTCTTGAACACTGAAGCTTTCTTT
CASTLRAGSLLNTEAFF
>few|TRBV10-3|TRBJ1-2|TRBD1
TGTGCCATCAGTCCAGAGGACAGGGACTATGGCTACACCTTC
CAISPEDRDYGYTF
>once|TRBV12-3/TRBV12-4|TRBJ2-3|NA
TGTGCCAGCAGTTTTTTCGGTGATACGCAGTATTTT
CASSFFGDTQYF
>once|TRBV7-2|TRBJ2-4|TRBD2
TGTGCCAGCAGCCCCAGGACTAGCGGGGGGTCCAAAAACATTCAGTACTTC
CASSPRTSGGSKNIQYF
>NA|TRBV15|TRBJ2-2|NA
TGTGCCACCACCCTGGGAGTTGGAACCGGGGAGCTGTTTTTT
CATTLGVGTGELFF
>few|TRBV9|TRBJ2-5|TRBD2
TGTGCCAGCAGCGTAGGGACTAGCGGGAGAGAGACCCAGTACTTC
CASSVGTSGRETQYF
>NA|TRBV2|TRBJ2-1|NA
TGTGCCAGCAGTGATCAGGGTCCCAATGAGCAGTTCTTC
CASSDQGPNEQFF
>few|TRBV28|TRBJ1-1|NA
TGTGCCAGCACTCCGCCGGTGAACACTGAAGCTTTCTTT
CASTPPVNTEAFF
>few|TRBV5-1|TRBJ2-2|TRBD1
TGCGCCAGCAGCTCTGGACAGGGGAACACCGGGGAGCTGTTTTTT
CASSSGQGNTGELFF
>once|TRBV12-3/TRBV12-4|TRBJ1-2|NA
TGTGCCAGCAGTCTCGGTGGCTACACCTTC
CASSLGGYTF
>NA|TRBV30|TRBJ2-4|TRBD2
TGTGCCTGGGTCGGGGCTAGCGGCTTTGACATTCAGTACTTC
CAWVGASGFDIQYF
>NA|TRBV5-1|TRBJ2-3|TRBD1
TGCGCCAGCAGCTTGGATGGACAGGGCCCAGATACGCAGTATTTT
CASSLDGQGPDTQYF
>NA|TRBV7-8|TRBJ2-2|TRBD2
TGTGCCAGCAGCTCCTTAAGCACACTAGCGGACGGCGGGGAGCTGTTTTTT
CASSSLSTLADGGELFF
>NA|TRBV6-2/TRBV6-3|TRBJ2-3|NA
TGTGCCAGCAGTTATCGTCCTGATACGCAGTATTTT
CASSYRPDTQYF
>NA|TRBV30|TRBJ2-5|NA
TGTGCCTGGAGTGTACTATCTCAAGAGACCCAGTACTTC
CAWSVLSQETQYF
>NA|TRBV11-2|TRBJ2-1|NA
TGTGCCAGCAGCCCCAAGTTCTTC
CASSPKFF
>NA|TRBV24-1|TRBJ2-1|NA
TGTGCCACCAGTGATTCCCAGCGGGAGCAGTTCTTC
CATSDSQREQFF
>NA|TRBV4-2|TRBJ1-5|TRBD1
TGTGCCAGCAGCCTGGACAGGGGCAATCAGCCCCAGCATTTT
CASSLDRGNQPQHF
>once|TRBV4-1|TRBJ2-7|TRBD1
TGCGCCAGCAGCCCCCGGGACAGAGCCTACGAGCAGTACTTC
CASSPRDRAYEQYF
>once|TRBV4-3|TRBJ2-7|NA
TGCGCCAGCAGCCAAGAGGGGCCCCAATTCCTAGACGAGCAGTACTTC
CASSQEGPQFLDEQYF
>NA|TRBV7-8|TRBJ1-6|TRBD1
TGTGCCAGCAGCTTACTTGGACAGGGCTATTCACCCCTCCACTTT
CASSLLGQGYSPLHF
>NA|TRBV23-1|TRBJ1-5|NA
TGCGCCAGCAGTCAATTACAGCCCCAGCATTTT
CASSQLQPQHF
>NA|TRBV7-3|TRBJ2-3|NA
TGTGCCAGCAGGTGGATGGGGCAAGGACCCGCAGATACGCAGTATTTT
CASRWMGQGPADTQYF
>NA|TRBV19|TRBJ1-5|TRBD1
TGTGCCAGTAGTGAGGGGGCCGGTCAGCCCCAGCATTTT
CASSEGAGQPQHF
>NA|TRBV7-9|TRBJ2-1|NA
TGTGCCAGCAGTAGGGGGAACGCTGAGCAGTTCTTC
CASSRGNAEQFF